Shown below are 15 T cell receptor beta chains from a single sample sequenced in a study of cytomegalovirus exposure and HLA in healthy donors. The study ran its PCR with 60 Vbeta and 13 Jbeta primers. The protocol was immunoSEQ multiplex PCR, while the TCRdb copy is restricted to in-frame clones and leaves out a portion. The table has some 130,000 clones, 70% to 75% seen once. Sequenced input: PBMCs. These receptors were collected from a male donor in good health and CMV-seronegative.

The CDR3 DNA follows: TGTGCCAGCAGCTTAGAGGGACAGGGTAATTCACCCCTCCACTTT. This codes for CASSLEGQGNSPLHF. J is TRBJ1-6 and V is TRBV7-2; 9 bases are a match to TRBD1. The germline V gene has CDR1 SGHTA and CDR2 FQGNSA. CDR3 length: 15 amino acids. With 1 base clipped from V and 6 bases from J, the junction kept 1 base outside the gene matches.

In this sample, this clone turned up a few times. This chain connects TRBV6-4 to TRBJ1-6, with unresolved D. Germline CDR1 MRHNA, CDR2 SNTAGT. The CDR3 runs 12 residues. V was clipped by 6 bases and J by 14 bases, with 14 bases between them. The chain's CDR3 is CASRPKTGTLHF. For the CDR3, the DNA is TGTGCCAGCAGGCCGAAAACCGGGACCCTCCACTTT.

DNA for the CDR3: TGTGCCAGCAGCGCCCTTAGGGGCGGTCGCACAGATACGCAGTATTTT. This gives the protein CASSALRGGRTDTQYF. The chain carries TRBV9 and TRBJ2-3; tentatively, D is TRBD1 (5 bases). Germline assignment: CDR1 SGDLS and CDR2 YYNGEE. The CDR3 has 16 amino acids. V lost 3 bases and J 1 base, leaving 15 bases between the germline ends.

This clone came up once. The rearrangement joins TRBV7-9 to TRBJ2-7, with 9 bases that match TRBD2. The CDR3 is 17 residues long. J gave up 1 base and V 1 base, and 8 bases lay outside the gene matches. Looked up from germline, CDR1 is SEHNR and CDR2 is FQNEAQ (reference sequence). CDR3 sequence (DNA): TGTGCCAGCAGCTTAGGGGGGTTAGCGGGAGATTCCTACGAGCAGTACTTC. Its translation: CASSLGGLAGDSYEQYF. Combining the CDR3 with reference TRBV7-9 and TRBJ2-7 gives the whole variable domain DTGVSQNPRHKITKRGQNVTFRCDPISEHNRLYWYRQTLGQGPEFLTYFQNEAQLEKSRLLSDRFSAERPKGSFSTLEIQRTEQGDSAMYLCASSLGGLAGDSYEQYFGPGTRLTVT.

The rearrangement links TRBV9 to TRBJ2-1; D might be TRBD2 (6 bases). The V end was cut by 0 bases, the J end by 1 base, with 11 bases between. The CDR3 has 16 amino acids. Germline V gene data show CDR1 as SGDLS and CDR2 as YYNGEE. CDR3 DNA: TGTGCCAGCAGCGTAGACGGGGAGGTATCCTACAATGAGCAGTTCTTC. As protein: CASSVDGEVSYNEQFF.

The chain carries TRBV19 and TRBJ1-4, with 7 nucleotides matching TRBD1. With 6 bases clipped from V and 4 bases from J, the junction kept 5 bases outside the gene matches. The CDR3 totals 14 residues. Germline V gene lookup returns CDR1 LNHDA and CDR2 SQIVND (reference sequence). DNA of the CDR3: TGTGCCAGTAGCCTGGGACAGATTAATGAAAAACTGTTTTTT. This sequence encodes CASSLGQINEKLFF.

The V and J genes are TRBV7-2 and TRBJ1-3, with D possibly matching TRBD1 (6 bases). The CDR3 has 15 residues. V gave up 2 bases and J gave up 3 bases, with 11 bases separating them. Per germline, CDR1 SGHTA and CDR2 FQGNSA. In DNA form, the CDR3 reads TGTGCCAGCAGCTTATTGGGGGCTGATGGAAACACCATATATTTT. Translating gives CASSLLGADGNTIYF.

This clone is a singleton in its sample. CDR3 nucleotides: TGTGCCAGCAGTTATCTAGCGGGGACAGAGACCCAGTACTTC. The encoded protein is CASSYLAGTETQYF. The genes are TRBV6-5 and TRBJ2-5, with 9 bases matching TRBD2. With 3 bases clipped from V and 4 bases from J, the junction kept 3 bases outside the gene matches. The V gene's germline CDR1 is MNHEY and CDR2 SVGAGI. CDR3 length equals 14 residues.

V and J are TRBV9 and TRBJ2-3; a weak D match, TRBD2 (6 bases). CDR3 length: 17 residues. CDR1 is SGDLS, CDR2 YYNGEE, per germline. Trimming shortened V by 3 bases and J by 6 bases, and 23 bases separated the two germline ends. CDR3 region: CASSGRVDGGFGDTQYF. The DNA of the CDR3 is TGTGCCAGCAGCGGTAGGGTTGATGGGGGGTTTGGGGATACGCAGTATTTT. Supplemented by reference TRBV9 and TRBJ2-3, the full variable domain reads DSGVTQTPKHLITATGQRVTLRCSPRSGDLSVYWYQQSLDQGLQFLIQYYNGEERAKGNILERFSAQQFPDLHSELNLSSLELGDSALYFCASSGRVDGGFGDTQYFGPGTRLTVL.

CDR3: CSVQKETQYF. Written as DNA, the CDR3 is TGCAGTGTCCAAAAAGAGACCCAGTACTTC. V and J are TRBV20-1 and TRBJ2-5; no reliable D call. This CDR3 has 10 residues. V was trimmed by 7 bases and J by 3 bases, leaving 6 bases between them. CDR1 is DFQATT and CDR2 is SNEGSKA in the germline V gene (reference sequence).

This chain connects TRBV4-2 to TRBJ1-1; TRBD1 matches at 7 bases. Germline CDR1 and CDR2: LGHNA and YNFKEQ. V shed 4 bases and J 6 bases; nucleotides not matched to a gene: 11. This CDR3 comprises 15 residues. The CDR3 region is CASSLATGWDSEAFF. In DNA form, the CDR3 reads TGTGCCAGCAGCCTCGCGACAGGGTGGGATTCTGAAGCTTTCTTT.

In its sample, this clone was seen a few times. This chain connects TRBV28 to TRBJ2-1, with a possible D match to TRBD2 (6 bases). The V gene lost 6 bases and the J gene lost 2 bases, with 11 bases spanning the gap. Per germline, CDR1 MDHEN and CDR2 SYDVKM. The CDR3 runs to 14 residues. The CDR3 DNA sequence: TGTGCCAGCAGCGAGCGGGTCCCCTACAATGAGCAGTTCTTC. Translated: CASSERVPYNEQFF.

The J gene is TRBJ1-1, the V gene TRBV7-3; D may be TRBD1 (5 bases). The CDR3 is 14 residues long. Germline V lookup: CDR1 SGHTA, CDR2 FQGTGA. Trimming took off 5 bases at V and 3 bases at J, with 13 bases between the two ends. The CDR3 DNA reads TGTGCCAGCAGCCCCGGGGGGGTCGACACTGAAGCTTTCTTT. Protein: CASSPGGVDTEAFF.

There are a few counts of this clone. This CDR3 reads CASSLEQPPNQPQHF. The CDR3 bases are TGTGCCAGCAGCTTGGAACAACCTCCCAATCAGCCCCAGCATTTT. The J gene is TRBJ1-5, the V gene TRBV5-8; D gene uncertain. Germline CDR1 SGHTS, CDR2 YDEGEE. V was clipped by 0 bases and J by 3 bases, with 10 bases between them. This CDR3 comprises 15 residues.

The chain uses TRBV4-2 and TRBJ2-1, with 9 bases matching TRBD1. V dropped 1 base and J dropped 2; count of bases not matched to a gene: 0. CDR1 LGHNA and CDR2 YNFKEQ come from the germline V gene. The length of the CDR3 is 15 residues. CDR3 bases: TGTGCCAGCAGCCAAGGGACAGGGGCCTACAATGAGCAGTTCTTC. Protein product: CASSQGTGAYNEQFF.